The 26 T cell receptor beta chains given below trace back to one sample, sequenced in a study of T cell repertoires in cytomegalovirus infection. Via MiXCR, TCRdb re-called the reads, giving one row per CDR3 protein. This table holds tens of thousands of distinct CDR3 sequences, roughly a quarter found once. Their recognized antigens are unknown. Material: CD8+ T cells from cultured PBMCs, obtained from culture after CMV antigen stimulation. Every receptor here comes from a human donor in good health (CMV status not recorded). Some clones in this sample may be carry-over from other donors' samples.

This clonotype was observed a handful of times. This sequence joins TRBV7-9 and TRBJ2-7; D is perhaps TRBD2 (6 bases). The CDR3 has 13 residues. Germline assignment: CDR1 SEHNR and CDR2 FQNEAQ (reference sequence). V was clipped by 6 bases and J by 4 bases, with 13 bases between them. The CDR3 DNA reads TGTGCCAGCAGAAGAGGGGAGGATTACGAGCAGTACTTC. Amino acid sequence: CASRRGEDYEQYF.

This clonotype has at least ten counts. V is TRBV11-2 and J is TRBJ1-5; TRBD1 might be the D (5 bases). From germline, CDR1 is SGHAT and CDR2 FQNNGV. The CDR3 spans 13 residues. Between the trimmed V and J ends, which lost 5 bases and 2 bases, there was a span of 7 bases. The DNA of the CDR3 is TGTGCCAGCAGCCTCAGGGGCAATCAGCCCCAGCATTTT. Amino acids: CASSLRGNQPQHF.

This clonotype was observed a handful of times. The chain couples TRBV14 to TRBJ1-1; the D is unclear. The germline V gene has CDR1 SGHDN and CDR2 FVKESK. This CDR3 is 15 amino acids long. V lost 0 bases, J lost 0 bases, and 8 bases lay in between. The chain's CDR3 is CASSQDMPMNTEAFF. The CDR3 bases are TGTGCCAGCAGCCAAGACATGCCCATGAACACTGAAGCTTTCTTT.

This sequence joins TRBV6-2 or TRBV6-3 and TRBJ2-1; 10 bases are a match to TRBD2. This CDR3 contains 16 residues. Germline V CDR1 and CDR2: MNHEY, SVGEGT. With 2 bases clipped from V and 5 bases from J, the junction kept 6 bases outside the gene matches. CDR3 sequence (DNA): TGTGCCAGCAGTTACCCGTGGACTAGCGGCAACAATGAGCAGTTCTTC. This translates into CASSYPWTSGNNEQFF.

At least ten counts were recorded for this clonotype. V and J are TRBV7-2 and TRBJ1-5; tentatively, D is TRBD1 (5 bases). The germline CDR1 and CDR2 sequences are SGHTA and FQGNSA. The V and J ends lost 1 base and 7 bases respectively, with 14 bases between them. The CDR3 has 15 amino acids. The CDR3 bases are TGTGCCAGCAGCTTAGGTCCGGGGGGAGGGCAGCCCCAGCATTTT. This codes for CASSLGPGGGQPQHF.

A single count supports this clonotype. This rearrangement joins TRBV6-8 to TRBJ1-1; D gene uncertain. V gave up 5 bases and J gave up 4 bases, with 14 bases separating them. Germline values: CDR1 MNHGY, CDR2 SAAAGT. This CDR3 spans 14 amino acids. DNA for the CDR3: TGTGCCAGCAGTATGGTGGCAGTGGGCACTGAAGCTTTCTTT. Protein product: CASSMVAVGTEAFF.

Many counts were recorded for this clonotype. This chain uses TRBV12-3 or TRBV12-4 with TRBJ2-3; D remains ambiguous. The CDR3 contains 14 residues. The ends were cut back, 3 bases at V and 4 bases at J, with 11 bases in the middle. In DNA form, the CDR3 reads TGTGCCAGCAGTTTGGTAGGGTTTGCAGATACGCAGTATTTT. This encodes CASSLVGFADTQYF.

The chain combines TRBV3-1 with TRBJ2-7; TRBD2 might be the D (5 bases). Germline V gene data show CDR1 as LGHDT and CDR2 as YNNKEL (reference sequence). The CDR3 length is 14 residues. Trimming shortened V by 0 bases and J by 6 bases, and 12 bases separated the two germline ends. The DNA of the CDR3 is TGTGCCAGCAGCCAAGACGAGGGTTGGGGCGAGCAGTACTTC. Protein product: CASSQDEGWGEQYF.

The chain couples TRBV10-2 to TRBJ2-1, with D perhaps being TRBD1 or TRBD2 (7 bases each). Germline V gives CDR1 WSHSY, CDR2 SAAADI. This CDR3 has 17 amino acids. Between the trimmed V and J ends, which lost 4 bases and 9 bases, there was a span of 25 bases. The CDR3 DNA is TGCGCCAGCAGTGTAAAGGACAGGATTGGGGAGGGGGGTGAGCAGTTCTTC. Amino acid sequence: CASSVKDRIGEGGEQFF.

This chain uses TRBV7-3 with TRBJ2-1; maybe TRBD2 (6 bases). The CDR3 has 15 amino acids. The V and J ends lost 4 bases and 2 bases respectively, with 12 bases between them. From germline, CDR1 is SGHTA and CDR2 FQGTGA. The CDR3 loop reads CASSSLGGAYNEQFF. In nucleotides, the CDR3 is TGTGCCAGCAGCTCCCTTGGAGGGGCCTACAATGAGCAGTTCTTC.

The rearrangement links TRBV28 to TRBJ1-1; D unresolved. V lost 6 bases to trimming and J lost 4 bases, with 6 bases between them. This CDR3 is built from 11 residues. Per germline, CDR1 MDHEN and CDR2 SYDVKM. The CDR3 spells CASSTGTEAFF. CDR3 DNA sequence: TGTGCCAGCAGCACTGGCACTGAAGCTTTCTTT. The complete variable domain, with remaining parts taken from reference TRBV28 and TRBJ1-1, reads DVKVTQSSRYLVKRTGEKVFLECVQDMDHENMFWYRQDPGLGLRLIYFSYDVKMKEKGDIPEGYSVSREKKERFSLILESASTNQTSMYLCASSTGTEAFFGQGTRLTVV.

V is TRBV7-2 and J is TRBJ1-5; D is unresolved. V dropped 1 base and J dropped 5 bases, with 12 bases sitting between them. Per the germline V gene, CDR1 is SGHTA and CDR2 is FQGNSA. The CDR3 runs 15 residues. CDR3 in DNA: TGTGCCAGCAGCTTAGTGACGTCGACTGATCAGCCCCAGCATTTT. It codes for CASSLVTSTDQPQHF. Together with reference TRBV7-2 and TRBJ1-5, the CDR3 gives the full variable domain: GAGVSQSPSNKVTEKGKDVELRCDPISGHTALYWYRQSLGQGLEFLIYFQGNSAPDKSGLPSDRFSAERTGGSVSTLTIQRTQQEDSAVYLCASSLVTSTDQPQHFGDGTRLSIL.

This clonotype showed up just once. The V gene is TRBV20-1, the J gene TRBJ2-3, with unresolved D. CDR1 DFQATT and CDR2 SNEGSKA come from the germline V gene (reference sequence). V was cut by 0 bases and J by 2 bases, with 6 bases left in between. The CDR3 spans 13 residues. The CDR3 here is CSARDPDTDTQYF. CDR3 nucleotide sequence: TGCAGTGCTAGAGATCCGGACACAGATACGCAGTATTTT.

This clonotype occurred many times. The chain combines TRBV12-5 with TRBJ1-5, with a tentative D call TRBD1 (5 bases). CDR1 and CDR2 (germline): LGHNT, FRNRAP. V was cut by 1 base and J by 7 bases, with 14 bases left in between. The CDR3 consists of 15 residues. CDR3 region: CASGLGGAGFQPQHF. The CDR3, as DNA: TGTGCTAGTGGTTTGGGAGGGGCAGGGTTCCAGCCCCAGCATTTT.

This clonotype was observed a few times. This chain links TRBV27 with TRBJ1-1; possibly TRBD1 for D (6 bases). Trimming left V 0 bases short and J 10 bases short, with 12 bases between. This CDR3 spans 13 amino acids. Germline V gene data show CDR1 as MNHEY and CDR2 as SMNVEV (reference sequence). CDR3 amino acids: CASSLSLGGLAFF. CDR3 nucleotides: TGTGCCAGCAGTTTATCTCTAGGGGGTCTAGCTTTCTTT.

The CDR3 DNA reads as TGTGCCAGCAGCCCTGGCGGGAGGGCCCACGAGCAGTACTTC. It codes for CASSPGGRAHEQYF. This chain joins TRBV9 and TRBJ2-7; 9 positions agree with TRBD2. The CDR3 is made up of 14 amino acids. After removal of 4 bases from V and 5 bases from J, the junction contained 7 bases not matched to a gene. CDR1 and CDR2 from the germline V gene are SGDLS and YYNGEE. Full variable domain (rest looked up from reference TRBV9 and TRBJ2-7): DSGVTQTPKHLITATGQRVTLRCSPRSGDLSVYWYQQSLDQGLQFLIQYYNGEERAKGNILERFSAQQFPDLHSELNLSSLELGDSALYFCASSPGGRAHEQYFGPGTRLTVT.

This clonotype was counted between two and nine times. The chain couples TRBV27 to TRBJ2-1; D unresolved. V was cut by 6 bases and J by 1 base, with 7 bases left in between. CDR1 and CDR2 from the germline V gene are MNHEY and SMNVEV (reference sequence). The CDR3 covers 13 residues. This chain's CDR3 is CASSPLSYNEQFF. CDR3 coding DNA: TGTGCCAGCAGCCCCTTATCCTACAATGAGCAGTTCTTC.

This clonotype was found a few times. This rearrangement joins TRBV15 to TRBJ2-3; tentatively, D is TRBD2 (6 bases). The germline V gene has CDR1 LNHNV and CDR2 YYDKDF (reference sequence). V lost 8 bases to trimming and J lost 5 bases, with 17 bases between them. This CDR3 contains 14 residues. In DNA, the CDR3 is TGTGCCACCGCCCGGGGGAGTAGTGGAGATACGCAGTATTTT. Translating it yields CATARGSSGDTQYF.

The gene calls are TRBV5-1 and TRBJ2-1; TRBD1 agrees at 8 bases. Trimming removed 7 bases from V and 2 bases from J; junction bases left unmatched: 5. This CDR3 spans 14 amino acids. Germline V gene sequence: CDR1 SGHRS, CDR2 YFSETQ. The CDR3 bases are TGCGCCAGCTATGGGACAGGAGCCTACAATGAGCAGTTCTTC. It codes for CASYGTGAYNEQFF.

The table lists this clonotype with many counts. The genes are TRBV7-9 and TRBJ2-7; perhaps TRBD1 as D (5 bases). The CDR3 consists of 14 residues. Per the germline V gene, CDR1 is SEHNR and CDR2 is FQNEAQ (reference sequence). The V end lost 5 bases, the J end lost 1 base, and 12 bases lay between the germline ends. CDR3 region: CASSPDSSSYEQYF. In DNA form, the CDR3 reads TGTGCCAGCAGCCCCGACAGTTCTTCCTACGAGCAGTACTTC.

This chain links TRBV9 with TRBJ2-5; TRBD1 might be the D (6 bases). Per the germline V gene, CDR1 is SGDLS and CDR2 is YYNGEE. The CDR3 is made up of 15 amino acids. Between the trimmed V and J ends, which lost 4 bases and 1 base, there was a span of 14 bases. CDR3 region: CASSTSGQPQETQYF. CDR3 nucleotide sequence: TGTGCCAGCAGCACCTCGGGACAACCCCAAGAGACCCAGTACTTC.

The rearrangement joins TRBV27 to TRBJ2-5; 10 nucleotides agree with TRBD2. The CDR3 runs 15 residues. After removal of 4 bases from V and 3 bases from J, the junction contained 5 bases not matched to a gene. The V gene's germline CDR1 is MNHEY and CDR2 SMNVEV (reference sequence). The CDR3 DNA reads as TGTGCCAGCAGTTGGGCTAGCGGGAGTGAAGAGACCCAGTACTTC. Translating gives CASSWASGSEETQYF.

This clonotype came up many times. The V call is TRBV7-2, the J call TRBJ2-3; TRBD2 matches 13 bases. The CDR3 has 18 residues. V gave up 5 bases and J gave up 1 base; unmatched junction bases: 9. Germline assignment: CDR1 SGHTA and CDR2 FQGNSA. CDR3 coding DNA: TGTGCCAGCAGCCTACTAGCGGGGGGGCCTCAGGGCACAGATACGCAGTATTTT. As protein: CASSLLAGGPQGTDTQYF.

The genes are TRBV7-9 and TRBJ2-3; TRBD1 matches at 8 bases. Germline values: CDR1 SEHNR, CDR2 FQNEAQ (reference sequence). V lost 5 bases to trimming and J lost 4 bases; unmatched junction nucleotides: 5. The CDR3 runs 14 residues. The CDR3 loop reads CASSPRTGPDTQYF. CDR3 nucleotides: TGTGCCAGCAGCCCCCGGACAGGGCCAGATACGCAGTATTTT.

Here the CDR3 DNA reads TGTGCCAGCAGCCAAGATCTGGGGTATAATTCACCCCTCCACTTT. Protein sequence: CASSQDLGYNSPLHF. The chain has TRBV4-2 and TRBJ1-6; D not resolved. Trimming took off 0 bases at V and 4 bases at J, with 7 bases between the two ends. CDR3 length: 15 residues. In germline, CDR1 is LGHNA, CDR2 YNFKEQ.

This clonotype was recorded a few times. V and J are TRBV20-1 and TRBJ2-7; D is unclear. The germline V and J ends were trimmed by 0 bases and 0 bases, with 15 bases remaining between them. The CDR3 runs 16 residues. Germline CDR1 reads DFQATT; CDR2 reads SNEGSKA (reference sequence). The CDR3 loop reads CSAREMVGLSSYEQYF. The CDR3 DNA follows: TGCAGTGCTAGAGAGATGGTGGGTTTGAGCTCCTACGAGCAGTACTTC.